These T cell receptor beta chains were read from a single sample in a study of cytomegalovirus exposure and HLA in healthy donors. This table comes from immunoSEQ multiplex PCR, and its TCRdb copy is limited to in-frame clones, with some not included. The sample shows 100,000 to 150,000 clones, about two thirds of them seen only once. Sequenced material: PBMCs. All receptors derive from a woman aged 60 to 75 in good health and CMV-seropositive. The CDR3 runs from the conserved cysteine through the conserved F or W. D genes are given only for firm matches. Rows give clone size only sometimes, using once, few, many, or a class for an expanded clone.

CDR3: CASTSGWGQGTEAFF; DNA: TGTGCCAGCACCTCAGGGTGGGGGCAAGGCACTGAAGCTTTCTTT; size: -; J: TRBJ1-1; V: TRBV28; D: -
CDR3: CASSLSGLHTDTQYF; DNA: TGCGCCAGCAGCTTGTCCGGACTCCACACAGATACGCAGTATTTT; size: -; J: TRBJ2-3; V: TRBV5-1; D: -
CDR3: CASGSQEGRGGYTF; DNA: TGTGCCAGCGGGTCCCAGGAAGGGCGGGGTGGCTACACCTTC; size: once; J: TRBJ1-2; V: TRBV6-6; D: -
CDR3: CASSLTGDTEAFF; DNA: TGTGCCAGCTCACTGACAGGGGACACTGAAGCTTTCTTT; size: -; J: TRBJ1-1; V: TRBV18; D: TRBD1
CDR3: CASSFMGLSLVEKLFF; DNA: TGTGCCAGCAGTTTCATGGGACTGTCGTTGGTGGAAAAACTGTTTTTT; size: -; J: TRBJ1-4; V: TRBV2; D: -
CDR3: CASSRDRSNTEAFF; DNA: TGTGCCAGTAGTAGGGACAGGTCGAACACTGAAGCTTTCTTT; size: once; J: TRBJ1-1; V: TRBV19; D: TRBD1
CDR3: CASSITTGGNQPQHF; DNA: TGTGCCAGTAGTATAACCACAGGGGGCAATCAGCCCCAGCATTTT; size: -; J: TRBJ1-5; V: TRBV19; D: TRBD1
CDR3: CASSLDAITEAFF; DNA: TGTGCCAGCAGCTTAGACGCGATCACTGAAGCTTTCTTT; size: -; J: TRBJ1-1; V: TRBV7-2; D: -
CDR3: CASSLSGGAVGETQYF; DNA: TGTGCCAGCAGCTTGAGCGGGGGGGCCGTTGGAGAGACCCAGTACTTC; size: -; J: TRBJ2-5; V: TRBV5-6; D: TRBD2
CDR3: CASSRNGGDTGELFF; DNA: TGTGCCAGCAGTCGGAACGGGGGGGACACCGGGGAGCTGTTTTTT; size: -; J: TRBJ2-2; V: TRBV6-4; D: TRBD2
CDR3: CASSSRGSNEQFF; DNA: TGTGCCAGTAGTAGTAGGGGGTCCAATGAGCAGTTCTTC; size: few; J: TRBJ2-1; V: TRBV19; D: -
CDR3: CATAPGQGVYSNQPQHF; DNA: TGTGCCACCGCACCGGGACAGGGAGTCTATAGCAATCAGCCCCAGCATTTT; size: few; J: TRBJ1-5; V: TRBV10-3; D: TRBD1
CDR3: CASSYGQGASNQPQHF; DNA: TGTGCCAGCAGTTACGGTCAGGGGGCGAGCAATCAGCCCCAGCATTTT; size: -; J: TRBJ1-5; V: TRBV6-6; D: TRBD1